This entry is about one T cell receptor (beta chain). The sample is drawn from a study of blood T cell repertoires in COVID-19. In the study overall: The cDNA or gDNA used as material had been derived from T cells, B-cell-depleted T cells, or PBMCs.

Individuals drawn from 24 US areas were about 18 to 90 years old. The CDR3 runs 12 residues. The germline V and J ends were trimmed by 5 bases and 3 bases, with 7 bases remaining between them. Germline loops: CDR1 SEHNR, CDR2 FQNEAQ (reference sequence). Method: immunoSEQ multiplex PCR; TCRdb's copy keeps in-frame clones and lacks some. The table shows 200,000 or so clones, with around 85% occurring only once. The sequence derives from a woman between 40 and 50 years old with acute COVID-19. The rearrangement links TRBV7-9 to TRBJ1-2; D remains unclear. Sequencing was done on a sample of PBMCs or T cells enriched from blood (not recorded which). CDR3 in DNA: TGTGCCAGCAGCCTGGGAGACTATGGCTACACCTTC. Protein sequence: CASSLGDYGYTF.